This T cell receptor beta chain emerged from a study of control samples from healthy donors and cancer patients. The V gene's germline CDR1 is SGHDT and CDR2 YYEEEE. The V end lost 0 bases, the J end lost 5 bases, and 8 bases lay between the germline ends. The CDR3 is 13 residues long. The method was immunoSEQ multiplex PCR; TCRdb's version includes in-frame clones alone and lacks a portion of them. The sample lists about 92,000 clones; about four fifths were seen once. Source material: blood. The rearrangement uses TRBV5-6 and TRBJ1-2; weak D call: TRBD1 (6 bases). This clonotype originated in a woman in her sixties in good health. CDR3 region: CASSLDRVYGYTF. For the CDR3, the DNA is TGTGCCAGCAGCTTGGACAGGGTTTATGGCTACACCTTC.